This T cell receptor beta chain was sequenced in a study of T-cell reconstitution after alpha-beta-depleted transplantation in children. Researchers prepared the TCRbeta library using unique molecular identifiers, the study reports. TCRdb re-derived calls from the PCR reads in MiXCR, one entry per CDR3 protein. The table has about 120,000 distinct CDR3 sequences, roughly 23% seen once; the top ten hold about 10%. This clonotype came up many times. Its antigen remains unknown. General study findings and limits: In patients about two months after transplant, alpha-beta T cells reportedly arose from several hundred expanded graft clones. Certain patients had high TCRbeta diversity at day 60, and it came from recipient T cells and thymic progenitors that survived. Newly generated T cells supplied most T-cell counts and diversity one year post-transplant.

Per germline, CDR1 DFQATT and CDR2 SNEGSKA (reference sequence). The CDR3 contains 13 residues. The sequence derives from a male patient between 2 and 15 years old who had a stem cell transplant for chronic granulomatous disease, so the T cells may come from the graft donor. The chain employs TRBV20-1 and TRBJ1-1, with D possibly matching TRBD1 (6 bases). The sequencing here drew on PBMCs, mostly from graft donor cells, taken 180 days after TCRalphabeta/CD19-depleted stem cell transplant. CDR3 residues: CSLTGPGDTEAFF. As DNA, the CDR3 is TGCAGCCTGACAGGCCCAGGGGACACTGAAGCTTTCTTT.